This passage covers 10 T cell receptor beta chains from one sample sequenced in a study of cytomegalovirus exposure and HLA in healthy donors. Sequencing was performed with immunoSEQ multiplex PCR; in TCRdb, only in-frame clones are kept and a portion is missing. The profile shows some 74,000 clones, over 85% of them singletons. Material for sequencing was PBMCs. Source of these receptors: a woman in her 30s in good health and CMV-seronegative.

The V gene is TRBV18, the J gene TRBJ1-2; no definite D call. CDR3 length: 16 residues. V was trimmed by 1 base and J by 0 bases, leaving 12 bases between them. The V gene's germline CDR1 is KGHSH and CDR2 LQKENI. CDR3: CASSPQWREANYGYTF. CDR3 DNA: TGTGCCAGCTCACCACAATGGAGAGAAGCTAACTATGGCTACACCTTC. The variable domain in full, completed from reference TRBV18 and TRBJ1-2, reads NAGVMQNPRHLVRRRGQEARLRCSPMKGHSHVYWYRQLPEEGLKFMVYLQKENIIDESGMPKERFSAEFPKEGPSILRIQQVVRGDSAAYFCASSPQWREANYGYTFGSGTRLTVV.

The V call is TRBV9, the J call TRBJ1-1; D gene uncertain. The V end lost 2 bases, the J end lost 3 bases, and 5 bases lay between the germline ends. The CDR3 runs to 12 residues. The V gene's germline CDR1 is SGDLS and CDR2 YYNGEE. The CDR3 region has the DNA TGTGCCAGCAGCGTCGGGGACACTGAAGCTTTCTTT. The encoded protein is CASSVGDTEAFF.

V is TRBV4-1 and J is TRBJ2-3; D remains unclear. The V gene lost 4 bases and the J gene lost 1 base, with 12 bases spanning the gap. The germline gives CDR1 MGHRA, CDR2 YSYEKL. This CDR3 is built from 15 residues. The CDR3 nucleotides read TGCGCCAGCAGCCGAGATCCTACTGGCACAGATACGCAGTATTTT. Translation gives CASSRDPTGTDTQYF.

The V call is TRBV7-9, the J call TRBJ1-2; TRBD1 matches 8 bases. The J segment lost 3 bases and the V segment lost 5 bases, leaving 2 bases of the junction unmatched. Germline V gene lookup returns CDR1 SEHNR and CDR2 FQNEAQ (reference sequence). The CDR3 contains 13 residues. CDR3 coding DNA: TGTGCCAGCAGCACACAGGGGGACTATGGCTACACCTTC. The encoded protein is CASSTQGDYGYTF.

The chain uses TRBV6-5 and TRBJ1-5; tentatively, D is TRBD1 (6 bases). This CDR3 is built from 15 residues. The germline V gene encodes CDR1 MNHEY and CDR2 SVGAGI. The V end lost 0 bases, the J end lost 4 bases, and 10 bases lay between the germline ends. Written as DNA, the CDR3 is TGTGCCAGCAGTTACTCCTACGGACAGAATCAGCCCCAGCATTTT. It encodes CASSYSYGQNQPQHF.

The chain combines TRBV7-9 with TRBJ1-2; D might be TRBD1 (6 bases). Trimming cost V 6 bases and J 4 bases, with 24 bases left between them. CDR1 is SEHNR and CDR2 is FQNEAQ in the germline V gene (reference sequence). The CDR3 sequence is 17 residues long. The CDR3 DNA reads TGTGCCAGCAGGTCGAATATTTTTGGACAGTTTGGCTATGGCTACACCTTC. Its protein product is CASRSNIFGQFGYGYTF.

This chain connects TRBV5-1 to TRBJ2-1; 7 positions agree with TRBD2. Germline-derived CDR1 and CDR2 are SGHRS and YFSETQ. The V and J ends lost 3 bases and 8 bases, in that order; junction bases with no gene match: 8. CDR3 length: 14 amino acids. The CDR3 region is CASSSGGSTDEQFF. CDR3 sequence (DNA): TGCGCCAGCAGCTCTGGCGGGAGTACGGATGAGCAGTTCTTC.

The chain links TRBV6-5 to TRBJ1-1; possible D gene TRBD1, 5 bases. Germline V CDR1 and CDR2: MNHEY, SVGAGI. This CDR3 has 15 residues. Trimming pared 0 bases from V and 5 bases from J, leaving 13 bases between. This CDR3 is CASSYSEGWGTEAFF. The CDR3 region has the DNA TGTGCCAGCAGTTACTCGGAGGGATGGGGGACTGAAGCTTTCTTT.

The chain carries TRBV6-6 and TRBJ2-7; D is unresolved. V lost 0 bases and J lost 0, with 6 bases in between. This CDR3 has 14 amino acids. CDR1 and CDR2 (germline): MNHNY, SVGAGI (reference sequence). The CDR3 is CASSYSTSSYEQYF. Written as DNA, the CDR3 is TGTGCCAGCAGTTACTCCACCAGCTCCTACGAGCAGTACTTC.

The V gene is TRBV19, the J gene TRBJ1-4; D not resolved. There are 19 residues in the CDR3. Trimming stripped 6 bases from V and 0 bases from J, with 23 bases between. Germline V gene lookup returns CDR1 LNHDA and CDR2 SQIVND (reference sequence). The CDR3 loop is CASSLPWEGSLATNEKLFF. The CDR3, as DNA: TGTGCCAGTAGCCTACCGTGGGAGGGTAGCCTTGCAACTAATGAAAAACTGTTTTTT.